The rows below give T cell receptor beta chains drawn from one sample of a study of CD4 T cells in relation to SARS-CoV-2 and coronaviruses. Here immunoSEQ multiplex PCR was the method, and the copy in TCRdb shows in-frame clones only, minus some. The sample lists tens of thousands of clones; about 76% were seen once. Their antigens are not known. Sequenced input: CD4+ T cells from PBMCs, cultured in vitro. The receptors were sampled from a human donor in good health. Each CDR3 is given with its conserved first and last residue.

TRBJ2-2 TRBV11-2 CASSLGQPTGELFF
TRBJ1-1 TRBV6-5 CASSRLRRTEAFF
TRBJ2-1 TRBV3-1/TRBV3-2 CASSSTSGGGSSYNEQFF
TRBJ1-1 TRBV29-1 CSLRSENTEAFF
TRBJ1-1 TRBV18 CASSQGNTEAFF
TRBJ2-1 TRBV27 CASSYNLAGGRNEQFF
TRBJ2-5 TRBV27 CASSRFSQAAETQYF
TRBJ2-3 TRBV10-3 CAISLDGLSTDTQYF
TRBJ2-6 TRBV4-3 CASSQDLLGNSGANVLTF
TRBJ1-1 TRBV5-1 CASSPPSGPGNTEAFF
TRBJ2-5 TRBV2 CASGTVQETQYF
TRBJ1-1 TRBV7-6 CASSSPRTAGGRAFF
TRBJ1-2 TRBV28 CASNLVGYGYTF
TRBJ2-2 TRBV11-2 CASSLGQGYSGELFF
TRBJ1-5 TRBV28 CATFPRANQPQHF
TRBJ1-3 TRBV4-1 CASRALGQGRSGNTIYF
TRBJ2-3 TRBV7-6 CASSLLGSGDTQYF
TRBJ2-1 TRBV7-2 CASTLTGVAYNEQFF
TRBJ2-1 TRBV25-1 CASSATGVPSYNEQFF
TRBJ1-5 TRBV19 CASSLNSNQPQHF
TRBJ1-1 TRBV7-2 CASSPQGGTEAFF
TRBJ1-2 TRBV13 CASSSLTGRNYGYTF
TRBJ1-5 TRBV19 CASSIYRGMDQPQHF
TRBJ2-3 TRBV4-3 CASSRTSGTSTDTQYF
TRBJ1-6 TRBV2 CASSEPRPLHF
TRBJ2-3 TRBV9 CASSVVGSERDTQYF
TRBJ2-2 TRBV2 CASTQTGELFF
TRBJ1-1 TRBV5-5 CASSSRLGGDTEAFF
TRBJ2-7 TRBV7-2 CASSLSFGGSYEQYF
TRBJ2-5 TRBV7-2 CASSGASGSRRETQYF
TRBJ2-2 TRBV7-2 CASSLFASGGATGELFF
TRBJ2-7 TRBV10-3 CAISPGTEAYEQYF
TRBJ1-2 TRBV21-1 CASSSSGLEKGVGGYTF
TRBJ2-5 TRBV6-2/TRBV6-3 CASSYLLRETQYF
TRBJ1-6 TRBV19 CASSEGQGNSPLHF
TRBJ2-1 TRBV11-2 CASSARQGNEQFF
TRBJ2-7 TRBV6-5 CASSLGGETYEQYF
TRBJ1-1 TRBV18 CASSPQGFDTEAFF
TRBJ1-2 TRBV30 CAWSVLQGGGYTF
TRBJ1-2 TRBV19 CASGEGASHGYTF
TRBJ2-5 TRBV11-3 CASSLDRFGGTQYF
TRBJ2-7 TRBV6-1 CASSDPGQGLEEQYF
TRBJ2-4 TRBV30 CAWGTVAKNIQYF
TRBJ2-5 TRBV11-2 CASSLAAVETQYF
TRBJ2-1 TRBV7-9 CASLRNNEQFF
TRBJ2-3 TRBV11-2 CASSPWREDTDTQYF
TRBJ2-6 TRBV4-1 CASSQDTGTRGANVLTF
TRBJ1-2 TRBV28 CASSPGIQNNGYTF
TRBJ2-2 TRBV18 CASSLLQGPTGELFF
TRBJ1-2 TRBV5-6 CASSTQGGYGYTF
TRBJ1-5 TRBV19 CASSIEAGYSNQPQHF
TRBJ2-3 TRBV15 CATKGGKSTDTQYF
TRBJ2-2 TRBV5-4 CASSLDGRRTNTGELFF
TRBJ2-4 TRBV7-9 CASSLRSGFNIQYF
TRBJ2-3 TRBV15 CATRRGGTSTDTQYF